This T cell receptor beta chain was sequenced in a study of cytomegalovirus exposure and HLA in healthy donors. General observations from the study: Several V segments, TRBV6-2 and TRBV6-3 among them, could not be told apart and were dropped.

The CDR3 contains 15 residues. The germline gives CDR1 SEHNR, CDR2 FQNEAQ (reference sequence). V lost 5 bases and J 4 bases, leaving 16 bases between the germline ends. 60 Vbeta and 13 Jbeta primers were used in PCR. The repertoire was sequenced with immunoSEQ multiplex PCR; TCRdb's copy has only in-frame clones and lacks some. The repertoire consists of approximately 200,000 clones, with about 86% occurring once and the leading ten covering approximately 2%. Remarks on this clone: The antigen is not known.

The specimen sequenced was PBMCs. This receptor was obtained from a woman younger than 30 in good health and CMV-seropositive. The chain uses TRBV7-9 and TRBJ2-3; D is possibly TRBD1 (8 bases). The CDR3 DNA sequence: TGTGCCAGCAGCCCACAGGGGGGGTGGTCAGATACGCAGTATTTT. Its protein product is CASSPQGGWSDTQYF.